This T cell receptor (beta chain) originates from a study of shared T cell receptors in the human thymus. This CDR3 region has 12 residues. Germline V lookup: CDR1 GTSNPN, CDR2 SVGIG (reference sequence). Trimming took off 2 bases at V and 3 bases at J, with 7 bases between the two ends. Produced via immunoSEQ multiplex PCR; TCRdb's table is partial and in-frame only. This table has hundreds of thousands of clones, about 95% appearing once. The source of this sequence is a human donor. The sample comprised thymocytes. This chain links TRBV30 with TRBJ1-2, with D perhaps matching TRBD1 (6 bases). The CDR3 DNA is TGTGCCTGGAGTTACAGGGACTATGGCTACACCTTC. It specifies CAWSYRDYGYTF. Full variable domain (remainder filled in from reference TRBV30 and TRBJ1-2): SQTIHQWPATLVQPVGSPLSLECTVEGTSNPNLYWYRQAAGRGLQLLFYSVGIGQISSEVPQNLSASRPQDRQFILSSKKLLLSDSGFYLCAWSYRDYGYTFGSGTRLTVV.